Reported below is one T cell receptor (beta chain). These data come from a study of shared clonotypes between healthy human individuals. At deep level, the assay was performed. The repertoire was sequenced with immunoSEQ multiplex PCR; TCRdb's copy has only in-frame clones and lacks some. The top ten hold 0.25% to 0.35% of the sample, which has about 600,000 clones, 98% seen once. In the naive CD8 group, cells lacked CD45RO and were positively selected for CCR7, so terminally differentiated effector memory CD45RA+ cells were left out. The sample comprised naive CD8+ T cells sorted from blood. The sequence derives from a man aged 25 to 40 in good health.

Here the CDR3 DNA reads TGTGCCAGCAGTTCTTGGACGGAAACCTACGAGCAGTACTTC. This translates into CASSSWTETYEQYF. The chain has TRBV27 and TRBJ2-7; D is unclear. The CDR3 has 14 amino acids. Looked up from germline, CDR1 is MNHEY and CDR2 is SMNVEV (reference sequence). The V end was cut by 4 bases, the J end by 2 bases, with 12 bases between.